These 9 T cell receptor beta chains originate from one sample sequenced in a study of blood T cells in healthy people across ages. Through a sample-barcoded 5' primer and a J-beta primer mix, a second PCR was run for roughly 7 to 12 cycles. From the 5' RACE reads, TCRdb called clonotypes with MiXCR, one entry per CDR3 protein. The sample holds about 1.6 million distinct CDR3 sequences; roughly 30% are singletons and the top ten take over 9%. Sample: blood. The receptors were gathered from a woman aged 25 to 39 in good health.

This clonotype was counted ten times or more. The CDR3 region is CASSLDPGVVYEQYF. DNA of the CDR3: TGCGCCAGCAGCTTGGATCCAGGGGTGGTTTACGAGCAGTACTTC. The chain links TRBV5-1 to TRBJ2-7; a weak D match, TRBD1 (6 bases). Germline CDR1 SGHRS, CDR2 YFSETQ. With 0 bases removed from V and 4 bases from J, the gap between germline ends came to 14 bases. CDR3 length: 15 residues.

In DNA form, the CDR3 reads TGTGCCGGTACGCCGGCTGGAGAGACCCAGTACTTC. Amino acid sequence: CAGTPAGETQYF. The chain uses TRBV2 and TRBJ2-5; the D is unclear. This CDR3 is 12 amino acids long. The germline V gene has CDR1 SNHLY and CDR2 FYNNEI. V lost 11 bases and J lost 4, with 14 bases in between.

This clonotype turned up a few times. This chain joins TRBV12-3 or TRBV12-4 and TRBJ2-1, with 13 bases fitting TRBD2. The CDR3 covers 16 residues. With 7 bases clipped from V and 2 bases from J, the junction kept 5 bases outside the gene matches. CDR3 region: CASNTGLAGPYNEQFF. The DNA for the CDR3 is TGTGCCAGCAACACGGGACTAGCGGGACCCTACAATGAGCAGTTCTTC.

This chain connects TRBV5-1 to TRBJ2-1, with 9 bases fitting TRBD2. The trim removed 0 bases at V and 2 bases at J, leaving 3 bases unmatched. Germline V gene sequence: CDR1 SGHRS, CDR2 YFSETQ. This CDR3 contains 16 residues. In DNA, the CDR3 is TGCGCCAGCAGCTTGGACGCGGGAGGGGCCTACAATGAGCAGTTCTTC. Encoded protein: CASSLDAGGAYNEQFF.

V and J are TRBV28 and TRBJ2-2; D ambiguous. The CDR3 length is 15 residues. The germline CDR1 and CDR2 sequences are MDHEN and SYDVKM. The V gene lost 5 bases and the J gene lost 1 base, with 11 bases spanning the gap. This chain's CDR3 is CASSRLGKNTGELFF. The CDR3 nucleotides are TGTGCCAGCAGTAGGCTCGGCAAGAACACCGGGGAGCTGTTTTTT.

J is TRBJ2-4 and V is TRBV2, with 7 bases that match TRBD2. V shed 3 bases, J shed 13 bases, and the junction held 6 bases outside the gene matches. The CDR3 length is 12 residues. Looked up from germline, CDR1 is SNHLY and CDR2 is FYNNEI. The CDR3 sequence is CASSDRGREQYF. The CDR3 region has the DNA TGTGCCAGCAGTGATCGTGGGAGGGAGCAGTACTTC.

J is TRBJ2-3 and V is TRBV7-3; possibly TRBD2 for D (5 bases). The CDR3 totals 18 residues. Germline V gene data show CDR1 as SGHTA and CDR2 as FQGTGA. Trimming stripped 4 bases from V and 6 bases from J, with 26 bases between. The DNA of the CDR3 is TGTGCCAGCAGCTCCTGGTCGGGGAGTTTTGTTATAGGGGATACGCAGTATTTT. Translated, it gives CASSSWSGSFVIGDTQYF.

The chain has TRBV18 and TRBJ2-1; D perhaps matches TRBD2 (6 bases). The V gene lost 0 bases and the J gene lost 0 bases, with 9 bases spanning the gap. CDR3 length equals 16 residues. Germline CDR1 is KGHSH and CDR2 is LQKENI. The CDR3 here is CASSPPLAYSYNEQFF. CDR3 coding DNA: TGTGCCAGCTCACCACCTCTAGCGTACTCCTACAATGAGCAGTTCTTC.

In this sample, this clonotype turned up a few times. The CDR3 sequence: CASSPGSMSSYEQYF. The CDR3, as DNA: TGTGCCAGCTCACCAGGGTCTATGAGCTCCTACGAGCAGTACTTC. The chain couples TRBV18 to TRBJ2-7; D not certain. The CDR3 covers 15 residues. V was pared by 2 bases and J by 0 bases, with 11 bases between. The germline V gene has CDR1 KGHSH and CDR2 LQKENI.